This T cell receptor beta chain comes out of a study of cytotoxic CD8 clonotypes in ibrutinib-treated CLL. Study at large: Response samples came after a median around twelve months of treatment, range 6 to 36. An average of around 260,000 productive templates and around 100,000 productive rearrangements was obtained per sample.

Repertoires were generated with immunoSEQ multiplex PCR, while TCRdb's copy carries only in-frame clones and drops some. The sample shows some 150,000 clones, approximately 80% of them seen only once. The CDR3 is made up of 18 amino acids. Germline assignment: CDR1 SEHNR and CDR2 FQNEAQ (reference sequence). With V trimmed by 5 bases and J by 5 bases, 21 bases remained unmatched. The source material was PBMCs, sampled after 12 months of ibrutinib treatment. The chain links TRBV7-9 to TRBJ2-7, with TRBD1 matching 7 bases. The TCR was taken from a human donor with chronic lymphocytic leukemia. The CDR3 protein is CASSHKTNQTGWQNEQYF. The DNA for the CDR3 is TGTGCCAGCAGCCATAAAACCAATCAGACAGGGTGGCAAAACGAGCAGTACTTC.